These 20 T cell receptor beta chains originate from one sample sequenced in a study of shared clonotypes between healthy human individuals. Some clones are missing from TCRdb's copy, which holds only in-frame ones; the method was immunoSEQ multiplex PCR. The repertoire holds 530,000 or so clones, 60% to 80% seen once, with about 12% in the top ten. The material sequenced was PBMCs. All receptors come from a woman aged 35 to 49 in good health. Some clones in this sample may be carry-over from other donors' samples.

V usage is TRBV28 and J usage is TRBJ1-2, with D perhaps matching TRBD1 (6 bases). In germline, CDR1 is MDHEN, CDR2 SYDVKM. There are 15 residues in the CDR3. The V gene lost 7 bases and the J gene lost 4 bases, with 19 bases spanning the gap. CDR3 sequence: CASTNGVRGGYGYTF. The CDR3 coding sequence is TGTGCCAGCACCAACGGGGTCCGAGGGGGCTATGGCTACACCTTC.

The chain uses TRBV6-4 and TRBJ1-2, with a weak D call TRBD1 (5 bases). The CDR3 loop spans 12 amino acids. The V gene lost 4 bases and the J gene lost 5 bases, with 8 bases spanning the gap. In germline, CDR1 is MRHNA, CDR2 SNTAGT. DNA of the CDR3: TGTGCCAGCAGTGTGGGGGGGTATGGCTACACCTTC. This gives the protein CASSVGGYGYTF.

CDR3 protein: CASSLVGAREKLFF. CDR3 in DNA: TGTGCCAGCAGCTTGGTAGGGGCGCGTGAAAAACTGTTTTTT. The rearrangement joins TRBV5-6 to TRBJ1-4; a weak D match, TRBD1 (5 bases). The V and J ends lost 0 bases and 7 bases respectively, with 10 bases between them. The CDR3 loop spans 14 amino acids. The V gene's germline CDR1 is SGHDT and CDR2 YYEEEE.

V usage is TRBV6-6 and J usage is TRBJ2-5; either TRBD1 or TRBD2 may fit D (6 bases each). V lost 7 bases to trimming and J lost 1 base, with 16 bases between them. The CDR3 covers 15 residues. CDR1 is MNHNY and CDR2 is SVGAGI in the germline V gene (reference sequence). In DNA form, the CDR3 reads TGTGCCAGCATGAGGGGGGCGGCGGCCCAAGAGACCCAGTACTTC. Protein product: CASMRGAAAQETQYF.

The chain employs TRBV7-9 and TRBJ2-4, with 8 bases identical to TRBD1. Germline loops: CDR1 SEHNR, CDR2 FQNEAQ (reference sequence). J gave up 0 bases and V 5 bases, and 6 bases lay outside the gene matches. The CDR3 extends over 16 amino acids. CDR3 nucleotides: TGTGCCAGCAGCGCTTCAGGGGGCCTAGCCAAAAACATTCAGTACTTC. This sequence encodes CASSASGGLAKNIQYF.

With respect to this clone: It is likely a read error: a sequence one base away is far more abundant. This sequence joins TRBV6-1 and TRBJ1-2; D not certain. The CDR3 totals 14 residues. The V end was cut by 6 bases, the J end by 8 bases, with 19 bases between. CDR1 MNHNS and CDR2 SASEGT come from the germline V gene. This CDR3 is CASSLRAAETGYTF. CDR3 bases: TGTGCCAGCAGCCTGAGGGCCGCAGAAACGGGCTACACCTTC.

V is TRBV2 and J is TRBJ1-4, with D unclear. The germline V gene encodes CDR1 SNHLY and CDR2 FYNNEI. V lost 6 bases to trimming and J lost 0 bases, with 14 bases between them. This CDR3 is 16 amino acids long. CDR3 protein: CASSLWRGATNEKLFF. DNA of the CDR3: TGTGCCAGCAGCCTCTGGCGGGGTGCAACTAATGAAAAACTGTTTTTT.

The rearrangement uses TRBV5-4 and TRBJ2-2; 9 bases line up with TRBD2. The CDR3 runs to 17 residues. The germline V gene encodes CDR1 SGHNT and CDR2 YYREEE (reference sequence). V lost 5 bases to trimming and J lost 1 base; unmatched junction nucleotides: 9. CDR3: CASSPISSGMNTGELFF. The DNA for the CDR3 is TGTGCCAGCAGTCCCATCTCTAGCGGGATGAACACCGGGGAGCTGTTTTTT.

The chain links TRBV1 to TRBJ2-7; the D call TRBD1 from the table was never checked on the DNA. TRBV1 is a documented pseudogene. The CDR3 is 19 amino acids. CDR3 coding DNA: TGCACCAGCAGCCAAGATCCCCCAAAGACAGGGCAGCCGGACTACGAGCAGTACTTC. This sequence encodes CTSSQDPPKTGQPDYEQYF.

V is TRBV10-2 and J is TRBJ2-5, with 13 bases fitting TRBD2. Matching the DNA end better, TRBJ2-7 makes the J call doubtful. The CDR3 totals 15 residues. Germline V gives CDR1 WSHSY, CDR2 SAAADI. The CDR3 DNA reads as TGCGCCAGCAGGCCCGGGACTAGCGGGAACTACGAGCAGTACTTC. Residues: CASRPGTSGNYEQYF.

The CDR3 DNA reads as TGTGCCAGCAGCCCCGGGGTGGGATACAATGAGCAGTTCTTC. Translated, it gives CASSPGVGYNEQFF. The J gene is TRBJ2-1, the V gene TRBV7-3, with D maybe TRBD2 (5 bases). Germline CDR1 SGHTA, CDR2 FQGTGA. The V end lost 5 bases, the J end lost 4 bases, and 12 bases lay between the germline ends. CDR3 length: 14 amino acids. Full variable domain (missing parts from reference TRBV7-3 and TRBJ2-1): GAGVSQTPSNKVTEKGKYVELRCDPISGHTALYWYRQSLGQGPEFLIYFQGTGAADDSGLPNDRFFAVRPEGSVSTLKIQRTERGDSAVYLCASSPGVGYNEQFFGPGTRLTVL.

This clone was seen a single time. The V gene is TRBV28, the J gene TRBJ2-7; tentative D call: TRBD2 (5 bases). V was cut by 7 bases and J by 7 bases, with 20 bases left in between. Germline V lookup: CDR1 MDHEN, CDR2 SYDVKM. The CDR3 sequence is 14 residues long. CDR3 in DNA: TGTGCCAGCAACGGTAACGGGATAACCGAGGAGCAGTACTTC. It encodes CASNGNGITEEQYF. Full variable domain (outside the CDR3, taken from reference TRBV28 and TRBJ2-7): DVKVTQSSRYLVKRTGEKVFLECVQDMDHENMFWYRQDPGLGLRLIYFSYDVKMKEKGDIPEGYSVSREKKERFSLILESASTNQTSMYLCASNGNGITEEQYFGPGTRLTVT.

This chain connects TRBV5-5 to TRBJ2-2, with TRBD2 matching 8 bases. CDR3 length: 17 residues. The J segment lost 6 bases and the V segment lost 0 bases, leaving 10 bases of the junction unmatched. Germline CDR1 is SGHKS and CDR2 is YYEKEE (reference sequence). The CDR3, as DNA: TGTGCCAGCAGCTTGGCCCAGCGGGAGTTTGCAGCCGGGGAGCTGTTTTTT. Its translation: CASSLAQREFAAGELFF.

The CDR3 protein is CATSREGQTEKLFF. CDR3 DNA: TGTGCCACCAGCAGAGAGGGGCAGACCGAAAAACTGTTTTTT. The chain recombines TRBV15 with TRBJ1-4, with a possible D match to TRBD1 (5 bases). Germline values: CDR1 LNHNV, CDR2 YYDKDF (reference sequence). The germline V and J ends were trimmed by 0 bases and 8 bases, with 10 bases remaining between them. The CDR3 loop spans 14 amino acids.

V gene TRBV14 combines with J gene TRBJ2-1; D is undetermined. This CDR3 contains 12 residues. Per germline, CDR1 SGHDN and CDR2 FVKESK. Trimming removed 0 bases from V and 12 bases from J, with 9 bases in between. CDR3 protein: CASSQDRRGQFF. The CDR3, as DNA: TGTGCCAGCAGCCAAGACCGTAGAGGGCAGTTCTTC.

The chain has TRBV5-1 and TRBJ2-7; 7 bases match TRBD2. Germline V gene data show CDR1 as SGHRS and CDR2 as YFSETQ. V shed 0 bases, J shed 3 bases, and the junction held 6 bases outside the gene matches. The CDR3 runs 15 residues. Written as DNA, the CDR3 is TGCGCCAGCAGCTTGGATGGGACTACCTACTACGAGCAGTACTTC. This encodes CASSLDGTTYYEQYF. The full variable domain, its missing parts supplied by reference TRBV5-1 and TRBJ2-7, is KAGVTQTPRYLIKTRGQQVTLSCSPISGHRSVSWYQQTPGQGLQFLFEYFSETQRNKGNFPGRFSGRQFSNSRSEMNVSTLELGDSALYLCASSLDGTTYYEQYFGPGTRLTVT.

This clone has only one observation. The rearrangement joins TRBV4-2 to TRBJ2-7; possible D gene TRBD2, 5 bases. Germline V gene sequence: CDR1 LGHNA, CDR2 YNFKEQ. The ends were cut back, 6 bases at V and 0 bases at J, with 18 bases in the middle. CDR3 size: 16 residues. CDR3 nucleotide sequence: TGTGCCAGCAGAATTGGTCTATCCGGGAACTCCTACGAGCAGTACTTC. It is translated as CASRIGLSGNSYEQYF.

This clone appeared many times. J is TRBJ1-3 and V is TRBV28; no clear D. Looked up from germline, CDR1 is MDHEN and CDR2 is SYDVKM. This CDR3 comprises 16 residues. V lost 8 bases, J lost 2 bases, and 19 bases lay in between. CDR3 DNA: TGTGCCAGCCACCGCCCAGGCGGAGACACTGGAAACACCATATATTTT. It encodes CASHRPGGDTGNTIYF.

The chain employs TRBV14 and TRBJ2-5; 11 bases are a match to TRBD2. The germline gives CDR1 SGHDN, CDR2 FVKESK. The length of the CDR3 is 17 residues. The junction had 10 bases not matched to a gene; V was cut back by 5 bases and J by 2 bases. Here the CDR3 reads CASSKGLAGGRQETQYF. The CDR3 bases are TGTGCCAGCAGCAAGGGGCTAGCGGGAGGTCGACAAGAGACCCAGTACTTC. Combining the CDR3 with reference TRBV14 and TRBJ2-5 gives the whole variable domain EAGVTQFPSHSVIEKGQTVTLRCDPISGHDNLYWYRRVMGKEIKFLLHFVKESKQDESGMPNNRFLAERTGGTYSTLKVQPAELEDSGVYFCASSKGLAGGRQETQYFGPGTRLLVL.

The genes are TRBV28 and TRBJ2-1; TRBD2 matches 11 bases. Germline values: CDR1 MDHEN, CDR2 SYDVKM. The CDR3 sequence is 15 residues long. The ends lost 8 bases at V and 3 bases at J; junction bases unmatched: 6. The CDR3 region is CASGGLAGGYNEQFF. CDR3 DNA: TGTGCCAGCGGTGGCCTAGCGGGAGGCTACAATGAGCAGTTCTTC.